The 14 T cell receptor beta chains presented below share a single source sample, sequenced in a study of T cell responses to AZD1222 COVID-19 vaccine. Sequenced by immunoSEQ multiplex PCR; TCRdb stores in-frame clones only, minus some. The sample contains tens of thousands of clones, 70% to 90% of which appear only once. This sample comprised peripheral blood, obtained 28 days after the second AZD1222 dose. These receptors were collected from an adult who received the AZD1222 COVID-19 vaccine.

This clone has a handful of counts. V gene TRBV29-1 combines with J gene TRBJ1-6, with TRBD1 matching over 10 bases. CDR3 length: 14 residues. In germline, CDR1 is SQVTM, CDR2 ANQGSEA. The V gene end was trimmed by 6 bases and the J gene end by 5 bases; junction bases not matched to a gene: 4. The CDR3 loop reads CSVRDRGNNSPLHF. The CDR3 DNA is TGCAGCGTGCGGGACAGGGGAAATAATTCACCCCTCCACTTT. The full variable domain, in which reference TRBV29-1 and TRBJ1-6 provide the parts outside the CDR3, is SAVISQKPSRDICQRGTSLTIQCQVDSQVTMMFWYRQQPGQSLTLIATANQGSEATYESGFVIDKFPISRPNLTFSTLTVSNMSPEDSSIYLCSVRDRGNNSPLHFGNGTRLTVT.

CDR3 residues: CASSDYGGAVYGYTF. The CDR3 coding sequence is TGTGCCAGCAGTGACTACGGGGGCGCGGTGTATGGCTACACCTTC. This chain joins TRBV2 and TRBJ1-2; perhaps TRBD1 as D (6 bases). Per germline, CDR1 SNHLY and CDR2 FYNNEI. V dropped 3 bases and J dropped 5 bases, with 16 bases sitting between them. This CDR3 is 15 amino acids long. The whole variable domain, filled in from reference TRBV2 and TRBJ1-2, reads EPEVTQTPSHQVTQMGQEVILRCVPISNHLYFYWYRQILGQKVEFLVSFYNNEISEKSEIFDDQFSVERPDGSNFTLKIRSTKLEDSAMYFCASSDYGGAVYGYTFGSGTRLTVV.

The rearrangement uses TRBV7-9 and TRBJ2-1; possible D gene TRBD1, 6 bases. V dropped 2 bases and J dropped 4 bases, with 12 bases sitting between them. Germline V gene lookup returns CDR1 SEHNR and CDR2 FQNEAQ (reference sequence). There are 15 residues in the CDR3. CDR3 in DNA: TGTGCCAGCAGCTTATTGTTCCAGGGGTACAATGAGCAGTTCTTC. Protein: CASSLLFQGYNEQFF.

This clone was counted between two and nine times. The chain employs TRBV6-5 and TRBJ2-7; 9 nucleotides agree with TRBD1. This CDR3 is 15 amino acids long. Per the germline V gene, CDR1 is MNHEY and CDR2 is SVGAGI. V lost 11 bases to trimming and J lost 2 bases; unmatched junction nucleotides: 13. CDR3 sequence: CASWRPGQGPYEQYF. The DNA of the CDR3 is TGTGCCTCATGGCGGCCGGGACAGGGTCCCTACGAGCAGTACTTC.

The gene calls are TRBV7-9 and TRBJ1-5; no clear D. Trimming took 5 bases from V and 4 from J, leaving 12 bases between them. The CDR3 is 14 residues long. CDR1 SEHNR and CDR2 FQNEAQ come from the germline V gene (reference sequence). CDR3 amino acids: CASSLNHDNQPQHF. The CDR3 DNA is TGTGCCAGCAGCCTCAACCACGATAATCAGCCCCAGCATTTT. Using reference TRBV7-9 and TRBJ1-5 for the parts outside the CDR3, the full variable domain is DTGVSQNPRHKITKRGQNVTFRCDPISEHNRLYWYRQTLGQGPEFLTYFQNEAQLEKSRLLSDRFSAERPKGSFSTLEIQRTEQGDSAMYLCASSLNHDNQPQHFGDGTRLSIL.

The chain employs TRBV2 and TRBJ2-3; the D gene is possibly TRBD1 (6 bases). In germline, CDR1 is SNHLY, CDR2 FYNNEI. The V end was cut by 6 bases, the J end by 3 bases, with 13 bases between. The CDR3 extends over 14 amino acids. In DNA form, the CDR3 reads TGTGCCAGCAGACCAGGGGTTCAGACAGATACGCAGTATTTT. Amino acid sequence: CASRPGVQTDTQYF.

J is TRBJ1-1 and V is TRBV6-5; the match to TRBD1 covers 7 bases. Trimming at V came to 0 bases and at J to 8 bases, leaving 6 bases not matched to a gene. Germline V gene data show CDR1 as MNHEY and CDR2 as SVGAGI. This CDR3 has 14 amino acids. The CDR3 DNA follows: TGTGCCAGCAGTTACTCGAGGCAGGGGGGCGAAGCTTTCTTT. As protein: CASSYSRQGGEAFF.

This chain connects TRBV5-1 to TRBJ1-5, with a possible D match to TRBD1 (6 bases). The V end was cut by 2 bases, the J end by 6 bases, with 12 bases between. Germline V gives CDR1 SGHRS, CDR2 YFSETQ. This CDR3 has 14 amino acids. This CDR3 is CASSLRGPGQPQHF. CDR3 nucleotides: TGCGCCAGCAGCTTACGGGGGCCGGGTCAGCCCCAGCATTTT.

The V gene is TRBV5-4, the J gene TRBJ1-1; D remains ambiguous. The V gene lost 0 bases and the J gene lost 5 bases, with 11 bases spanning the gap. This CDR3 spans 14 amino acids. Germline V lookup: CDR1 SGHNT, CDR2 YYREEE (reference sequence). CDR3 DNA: TGTGCCAGCAGCTTGGAGCAGGTGTTGACTGAAGCTTTCTTT. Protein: CASSLEQVLTEAFF.

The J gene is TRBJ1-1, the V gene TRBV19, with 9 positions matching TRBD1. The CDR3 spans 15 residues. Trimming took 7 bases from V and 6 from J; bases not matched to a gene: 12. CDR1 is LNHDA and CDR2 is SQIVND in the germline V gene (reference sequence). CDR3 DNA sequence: TGTGCCAGTAAAGACCGGGACAGGGAAGGTTCTGAAGCTTTCTTT. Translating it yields CASKDRDREGSEAFF.

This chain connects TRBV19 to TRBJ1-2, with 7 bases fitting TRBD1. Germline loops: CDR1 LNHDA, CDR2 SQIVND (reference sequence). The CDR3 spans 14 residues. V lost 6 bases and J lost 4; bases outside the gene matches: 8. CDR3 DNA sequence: TGTGCCAGTAGCCCAGACAGGGTGGGCTATGGCTACACCTTC. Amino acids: CASSPDRVGYGYTF.

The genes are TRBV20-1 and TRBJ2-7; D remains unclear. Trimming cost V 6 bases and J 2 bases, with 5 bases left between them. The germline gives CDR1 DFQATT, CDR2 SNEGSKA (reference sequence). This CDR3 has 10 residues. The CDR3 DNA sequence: TGCAGTGCCGGCGCCTACGAGCAGTACTTC. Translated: CSAGAYEQYF.

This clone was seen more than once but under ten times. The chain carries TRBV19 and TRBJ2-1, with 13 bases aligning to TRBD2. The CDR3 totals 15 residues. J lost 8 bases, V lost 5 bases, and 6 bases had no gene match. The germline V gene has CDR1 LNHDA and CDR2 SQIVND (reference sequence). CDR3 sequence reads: CASSPWTSGSDEQFF. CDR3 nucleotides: TGTGCCAGTAGTCCCTGGACTAGCGGGAGTGATGAGCAGTTCTTC. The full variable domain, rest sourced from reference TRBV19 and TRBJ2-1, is DGGITQSPKYLFRKEGQNVTLSCEQNLNHDAMYWYRQDPGQGLRLIYYSQIVNDFQKGDIAEGYSVSREKKESFPLTVTSAQKNPTAFYLCASSPWTSGSDEQFFGPGTRLTVL.

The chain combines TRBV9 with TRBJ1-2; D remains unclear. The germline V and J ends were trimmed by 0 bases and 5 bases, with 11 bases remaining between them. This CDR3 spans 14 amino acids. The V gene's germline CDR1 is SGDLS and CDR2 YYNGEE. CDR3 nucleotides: TGTGCCAGCAGCGTAGAGGCAGGTCTTTATGGCTACACCTTC. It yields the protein CASSVEAGLYGYTF.